The following is a T cell receptor beta chain sequence with its context. The antigen it binds to is not known. No much larger clone is present one base from it, and per-base qualities are unavailable. The sample belongs to a study of blood T cell repertoires in COVID-19 (TCRdb year 2020). With respect to the entire study: The collaborator samples originated in the United States, Italy and Spain and spanned the acute and convalescent phases of COVID-19. The prospective study material was composed of cDNA or gDNA derived from T cells, B-cell-depleted T cells, or PBMCs. The dataset comprised deeply sampled blood TCRbeta repertoires from subjects exposed to, actively infected with, or recovered from COVID-19. The repertoires were released in a freely available public database meant as a resource for research on the immune response to SARS-CoV-2. The samples were drawn from the first 160 participants of the ongoing ImmuneRACE study and from over 950 subjects provided by 6 global collaborators. Nearly every sample came with metadata listing a de-identified subject ID, COVID-19 status, age in years and sex. Where HLA class I and class II types were available, the types were taken from metadata supplied by the sample provider, not from assay-based typing.

The collaborating institutions used their own protocols to collect whole blood in K2EDTA tubes. Collaborator samples were shipped for TCRbeta analysis as frozen whole blood, isolated PBMCs, or DNA extracted from either sample type. General study outcomes and caveats: The quantity of clinical and demographic metadata differed by source and by participant and was supplied without curation.

Reading from cysteine to phenylalanine, the CDR3 counts 15 amino acids. The entry retains the CDR3 DNA only, 45 bases that are in frame from base 1. A distance of 13 bases separates the germline ends of V and J, which lose 4 bases and 2 bases respectively. As encoded in the germline V gene, CDR1 is SGHRS while CDR2 is YFSETQ. The immunoSEQ Assay, a bias-controlled multiplex PCR, was used to amplify TCRbeta CDR3 regions from genomic DNA. Per the authors' processing: Nucleated cell counts per sample were estimated from amplification of reference gene primers within the assay. To quantify the absolute abundance of each unique TCRbeta CDR3 rearrangement, sequence reads were collapsed and filtered. For each sample, productive Simpson clonality was calculated as the square root of Simpson's diversity index across productive rearrangements. TCRdb re-hosts the immuneACCESS table, in-frame sequences only. Its copies lack some clones; in the studies checked, an unresolved V gene accounts for under half of them, and the cause for the rest is not known. V, J and clone size are those of that table, while D and trimming were read from the DNA. In all, the sample holds 89,000 or so clones, and 85% of those were seen once. The ten biggest clones cover roughly 40% of the sample.

The clonotype originates from a man at least 80 years old with acute or convalescent COVID-19. The V and J genes are TRBV5-1 and TRBJ1-3; TRBD1 is a possible D gene, resting on 5 matching bases. The sample taken for sequencing was peripheral blood. In nucleotides, the sequence is TGCGCCAGCAGCCAAGTGACAGAGACTGGAAACACCATATATTTT. This codes for CASSQVTETGNTIYF.